What follows are 19 T cell receptor beta chains derived from one specimen sequenced in a study of cytomegalovirus exposure and HLA in healthy donors. The PCR employed 60 Vbeta primers together with 13 Jbeta primers. Here immunoSEQ multiplex PCR was the method, and the copy in TCRdb shows in-frame clones only, minus some. The sample yields 170,000 or so clones, around 80% seen once. What was sequenced was PBMCs. These receptors were taken from a woman aged 55-70 years in good health and CMV-seropositive.

This rearrangement joins TRBV29-1 to TRBJ2-1; possible D gene TRBD2, 5 bases. The germline V gene encodes CDR1 SQVTM and CDR2 ANQGSEA. The CDR3 is 11 residues long. V was pared by 0 bases and J by 15 bases, with 12 bases between. The CDR3 spells CSVEDSEKGFF. The CDR3 DNA is TGCAGCGTTGAAGATAGCGAGAAAGGGTTCTTC.

The rearrangement links TRBV27 to TRBJ1-4; a possible D gene is TRBD1 (6 bases). Trimming pared 5 bases from V and 8 bases from J, leaving 15 bases between. This CDR3 spans 14 amino acids. Germline V lookup: CDR1 MNHEY, CDR2 SMNVEV (reference sequence). CDR3 nucleotides: TGTGCCAGCAGTCCTACAGGGCCGGGGGAAAAACTGTTTTTT. Protein product: CASSPTGPGEKLFF.

V gene TRBV9 combines with J gene TRBJ2-5; 9 bases map to TRBD2. This CDR3 has 15 residues. With 3 bases clipped from V and 1 base from J, the junction kept 4 bases outside the gene matches. CDR1 and CDR2 (germline): SGDLS, YYNGEE. In DNA, the CDR3 is TGTGCCAGCAGCGGGGCTAGCGGGGTCCAAGAGACCCAGTACTTC. As protein: CASSGASGVQETQYF.

V and J are TRBV6-5 and TRBJ2-1; 8 nucleotides align to TRBD2. After removal of 7 bases from V and 15 bases from J, the junction contained 11 bases not matched to a gene. The length of the CDR3 is 12 residues. Germline CDR1 MNHEY, CDR2 SVGAGI. CDR3 sequence reads: CASNRPGGALFF. DNA of the CDR3: TGTGCCAGCAATAGACCCGGGGGGGCGTTGTTCTTC.

The J gene is TRBJ2-3, the V gene TRBV7-2, with 7 bases identical to TRBD2. V lost 0 bases, J lost 4 bases, and 4 bases stayed unmatched. The CDR3 loop spans 15 amino acids. Germline CDR1 reads SGHTA; CDR2 reads FQGNSA. CDR3 sequence: CASSLAGGPPDTQYF. The DNA of the CDR3 is TGTGCCAGCAGCTTAGCGGGAGGGCCCCCAGATACGCAGTATTTT.

V usage is TRBV2 and J usage is TRBJ1-4; no clear D gene. This CDR3 spans 11 amino acids. From germline, CDR1 is SNHLY and CDR2 FYNNEI. Trimming stripped 5 bases from V and 10 bases from J, with 8 bases between. CDR3: CASSWEGKLFF. The CDR3 DNA sequence: TGTGCCAGCAGTTGGGAGGGAAAACTGTTTTTT.

This chain uses TRBV6-5 with TRBJ2-7; D is perhaps TRBD2 (5 bases). The CDR3 covers 15 residues. The germline V gene has CDR1 MNHEY and CDR2 SVGAGI. V lost 6 bases and J 3 bases, leaving 18 bases between the germline ends. CDR3 loop: CASSNQGRRYYEQYF. In DNA form, the CDR3 reads TGTGCCAGCAGCAACCAAGGGCGGAGGTACTACGAGCAGTACTTC.

The CDR3 DNA is TGCGCCAGCAGCCAAGATCGCGAGGACTACTCCTACAATGAGCAGTTCTTC. Translated, it gives CASSQDREDYSYNEQFF. The chain has TRBV4-3 and TRBJ2-1, with TRBD2 as a possible D gene (6 bases). Germline CDR1 is LGHNA and CDR2 is YSLEER. The CDR3 loop spans 17 amino acids. The V end lost 0 bases, the J end lost 0 bases, and 12 bases lay between the germline ends.

The chain employs TRBV7-8 and TRBJ1-2; TRBD1 aligns across 9 bases. The V gene's germline CDR1 is SGHVS and CDR2 FQNEAQ. The J segment lost 5 bases and the V segment lost 5 bases, leaving 3 bases of the junction unmatched. This CDR3 is built from 13 residues. The CDR3 loop is CASSRDRGYGYTF. The CDR3 DNA is TGTGCCAGCAGCAGAGACAGGGGGTATGGCTACACCTTC.

A few counts support this clone. The rearrangement uses TRBV5-5 and TRBJ2-7, with TRBD2 identical over 7 bases. Germline assignment: CDR1 SGHKS and CDR2 YYEKEE (reference sequence). The CDR3 totals 14 residues. With 0 bases clipped from V and 1 base from J, the junction kept 1 base outside the gene matches. In nucleotides, the CDR3 is TGTGCCAGCAGCTTGGCTAGCGGTTCCTACGAGCAGTACTTC. Translated, it gives CASSLASGSYEQYF.

This clone was detected only once. The V gene is TRBV10-3, the J gene TRBJ2-7, with D perhaps matching TRBD1 (5 bases). Germline loops: CDR1 ENHRY, CDR2 SYGVKD. The CDR3 is 11 amino acids. With 9 bases removed from V and 5 bases from J, the gap between germline ends came to 11 bases. The CDR3 sequence: CAIRAGHEQYF. In DNA form, the CDR3 reads TGTGCCATTAGAGCAGGGCACGAGCAGTACTTC.

CDR3 amino acids: CASSRLAGAYEQYF. The CDR3, as DNA: TGTGCCAGCAGCAGACTAGCGGGAGCCTACGAGCAGTACTTC. The chain carries TRBV7-9 and TRBJ2-7, with 12 bases lining up with TRBD2. After removal of 5 bases from V and 2 bases from J, the junction contained 1 base not matched to a gene. The CDR3 runs 14 residues. Per germline, CDR1 SEHNR and CDR2 FQNEAQ (reference sequence).

This chain links TRBV9 with TRBJ2-5, with 9 bases identical to TRBD2. The J segment lost 4 bases and the V segment lost 0 bases, leaving 7 bases of the junction unmatched. Germline-derived CDR1 and CDR2 are SGDLS and YYNGEE. The CDR3 runs to 16 residues. The CDR3 nucleotides are TGTGCCAGCAGCGTAGGGGCTAGCGGGGAGACAGAGACCCAGTACTTC. This codes for CASSVGASGETETQYF.

This clone appeared once. The rearrangement joins TRBV29-1 to TRBJ2-1, with D perhaps TRBD1 (5 bases). Per germline, CDR1 SQVTM and CDR2 ANQGSEA. This CDR3 has 14 residues. The V end was cut by 4 bases, the J end by 7 bases, with 17 bases between. CDR3 region: CSVGGRVGGNEQFF. For the CDR3, the DNA is TGCAGCGTTGGAGGCAGGGTGGGTGGGAATGAGCAGTTCTTC.

This clone was counted a few times. The gene calls are TRBV23-1 and TRBJ1-2, with D unclear. TRBV23-1 is labeled an ORF, and its function is uncertain. The germline V and J ends were trimmed by 7 bases and 3 bases, with 6 bases remaining between them. The CDR3 is made up of 11 amino acids. Here the CDR3 reads CASMYYYGYTF. The CDR3 nucleotides are TGCGCCAGCATGTATTACTATGGCTACACCTTC.

The chain uses TRBV27 and TRBJ2-7; 7 nucleotides agree with TRBD2. The CDR3 has 14 residues. The germline V gene encodes CDR1 MNHEY and CDR2 SMNVEV (reference sequence). J gave up 4 bases and V 5 bases, and 8 bases lay outside the gene matches. CDR3 amino acids: CASSLRGGPYEQYF. The CDR3 nucleotides are TGTGCCAGCAGTCTGCGGGGAGGGCCGTACGAGCAGTACTTC.

V is TRBV5-1 and J is TRBJ1-2; D may be TRBD1 (5 bases). Per germline, CDR1 SGHRS and CDR2 YFSETQ. V lost 0 bases to trimming and J lost 8 bases, with 17 bases between them. CDR3 length: 15 amino acids. The CDR3 bases are TGCGCCAGCAGCTTGGGGGCAGGGAAATTTGGGGGCTACACCTTC. Translation gives CASSLGAGKFGGYTF.

The rearrangement links TRBV11-2 to TRBJ2-7; tentatively, D is TRBD2 (5 bases). CDR1 is SGHAT, CDR2 FQNNGV, per germline. The V gene lost 5 bases and the J gene lost 3 bases, with 8 bases spanning the gap. The CDR3 contains 12 residues. The CDR3 DNA follows: TGTGCCAGCAGCCCCCGGGGCTACGAGCAGTACTTC. It encodes CASSPRGYEQYF.

This clone was counted a few times. The V gene is TRBV19, the J gene TRBJ1-2; TRBD1 matches 8 bases. CDR3 size: 14 residues. Germline lookup yields CDR1 LNHDA and CDR2 SQIVND (reference sequence). Trimming cost V 5 bases and J 3 bases; bases outside gene matches: 5. CDR3 sequence (DNA): TGTGCCAGTAGTGCGACAGGGGTTGACTATGGCTACACCTTC. Translating gives CASSATGVDYGYTF.